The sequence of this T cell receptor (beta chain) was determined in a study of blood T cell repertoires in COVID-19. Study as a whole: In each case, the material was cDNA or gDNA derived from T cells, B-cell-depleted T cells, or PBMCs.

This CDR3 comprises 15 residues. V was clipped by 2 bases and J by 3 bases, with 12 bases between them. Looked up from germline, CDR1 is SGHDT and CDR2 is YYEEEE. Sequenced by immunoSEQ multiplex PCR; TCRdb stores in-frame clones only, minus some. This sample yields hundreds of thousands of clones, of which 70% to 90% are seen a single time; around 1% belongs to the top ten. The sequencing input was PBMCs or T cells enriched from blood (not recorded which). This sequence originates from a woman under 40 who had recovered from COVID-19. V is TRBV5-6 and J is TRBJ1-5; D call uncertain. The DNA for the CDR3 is TGTGCCAGCAGCTTTTCTGGAGGGTCCAATCAGCCCCAGCATTTT. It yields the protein CASSFSGGSNQPQHF.